The clone carrying this TCR beta chain was seen a few times. Its antigen is undetermined. The CDR3 consists of 16 residues. V shed 4 bases, J shed 4 bases, and the junction held 9 bases outside the gene matches. CDR1 is KGHDR, CDR2 SFDVKD, per germline. The data stem from a study of blood T cells in healthy people across ages. General study findings and limits: The fall in TCR beta diversity per million T cells was roughly linear with age.

Primers used in a second PCR of roughly 7 to 12 cycles were a sample-barcoded 5' primer and a J-beta primer mix. MiXCR, run by TCRdb on the 5' RACE reads, gives a single entry per CDR3 protein. The table lists around 990,000 distinct CDR3 sequences, about 23% of them singletons. The data also belong to a second study, concerning T cells of mothers and their children. That work contributes: Donation came from three healthy Caucasian mothers together with their six children. The study found thymic selection shapes TCR recombination output similarly in related and unrelated pairs. Related mother-child pairs shared marginally more repertoire than unrelated pairs, though not significantly.

J is TRBJ2-5 and V is TRBV24-1, with 9 bases aligning to TRBD1. The sequence was obtained from a girl aged 2-10 years in good health. Material for sequencing was blood. CDR3 residues: CATSDAPTGGLETQYF. CDR3 bases: TGTGCCACCAGTGACGCACCGACAGGGGGACTAGAGACCCAGTACTTC.